Here is one T cell receptor beta chain with its context. The CDR3 extends over 16 amino acids. The ends were cut back, 0 bases at V and 4 bases at J, with 14 bases in the middle. CDR1 and CDR2 from the germline V gene are SGDLS and YYNGEE. This specimen belongs to a study of blood T cell repertoires in COVID-19. The data were produced by immunoSEQ multiplex PCR, yet TCRdb's version contains in-frame clones alone and is incomplete. The sample includes just over 300,000 clones, roughly 89% of them seen just once. Participant-given clinical history determined each cohort assignment. The receptor was derived from a woman younger than 30 with acute COVID-19. The specimen was PBMCs or T cells enriched from blood (not recorded which). The chain uses TRBV9 and TRBJ1-3, with no clear D. As DNA, the CDR3 is TGTGCCAGCAGCGTAGCTTTCCCCTGGGCCGGAAACACCATATATTTT. Residues: CASSVAFPWAGNTIYF. The variable domain in full, with the rest retrieved from reference TRBV9 and TRBJ1-3, is DSGVTQTPKHLITATGQRVTLRCSPRSGDLSVYWYQQSLDQGLQFLIQYYNGEERAKGNILERFSAQQFPDLHSELNLSSLELGDSALYFCASSVAFPWAGNTIYFGEGSWLTVV.